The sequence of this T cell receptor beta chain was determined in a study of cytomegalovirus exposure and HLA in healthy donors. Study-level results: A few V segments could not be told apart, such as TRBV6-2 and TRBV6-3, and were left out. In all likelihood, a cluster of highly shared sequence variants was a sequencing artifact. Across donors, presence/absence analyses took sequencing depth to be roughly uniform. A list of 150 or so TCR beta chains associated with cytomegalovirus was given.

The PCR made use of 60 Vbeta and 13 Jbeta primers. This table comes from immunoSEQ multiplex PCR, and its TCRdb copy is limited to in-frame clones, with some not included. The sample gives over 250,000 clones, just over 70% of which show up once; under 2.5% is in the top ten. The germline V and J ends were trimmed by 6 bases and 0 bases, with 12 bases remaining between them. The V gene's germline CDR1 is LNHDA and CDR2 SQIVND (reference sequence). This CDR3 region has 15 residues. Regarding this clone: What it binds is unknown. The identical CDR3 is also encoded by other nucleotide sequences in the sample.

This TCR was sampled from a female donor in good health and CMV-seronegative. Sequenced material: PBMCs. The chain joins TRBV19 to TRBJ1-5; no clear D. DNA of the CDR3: TGTGCCAGTAGCTGGTCGGGTTATAGCAATCAGCCCCAGCATTTT. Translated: CASSWSGYSNQPQHF.